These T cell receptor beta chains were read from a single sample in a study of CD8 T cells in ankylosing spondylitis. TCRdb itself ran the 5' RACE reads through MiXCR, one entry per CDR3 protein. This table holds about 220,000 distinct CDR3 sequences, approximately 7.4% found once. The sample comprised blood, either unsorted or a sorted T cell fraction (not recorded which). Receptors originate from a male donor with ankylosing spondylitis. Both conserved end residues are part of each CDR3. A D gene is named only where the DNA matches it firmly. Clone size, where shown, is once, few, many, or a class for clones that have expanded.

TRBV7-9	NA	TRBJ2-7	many	CASSSRHDEQYF	TGTGCCAGCAGCTCCAGACATGACGAGCAGTACTTC
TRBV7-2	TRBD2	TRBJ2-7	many	CASSFLAGGSYEQYF	TGTGCCAGCAGCTTCCTAGCGGGGGGATCCTACGAGCAGTACTTC
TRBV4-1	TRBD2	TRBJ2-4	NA	CASREYYGLAGVSYIQYF	TGCGCCAGCAGAGAGTACTATGGACTAGCGGGAGTTTCGTACATTCAGTACTTC
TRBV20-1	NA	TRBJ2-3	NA	CSAIEGGDADTQYF	TGCAGTGCTATCGAAGGAGGAGATGCGGATACGCAGTATTTT
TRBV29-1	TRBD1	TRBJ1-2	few	CSGKTGDGYTF	TGCAGCGGGAAGACAGGGGATGGCTACACCTTC
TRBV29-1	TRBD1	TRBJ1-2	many	CSASTGGGFYGYTF	TGCAGCGCCTCCACAGGGGGCGGGTTCTATGGCTACACCTTC
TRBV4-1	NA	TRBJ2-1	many	CASTTGTPSTLGGNEQFF	TGCGCCAGCACCACCGGGACGCCGAGTACCCTGGGGGGCAATGAGCAGTTCTTC
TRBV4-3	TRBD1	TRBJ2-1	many	CASSLGTGLFDEQFF	TGCGCCAGCAGCCTTGGGACAGGGCTCTTCGATGAGCAGTTCTTC
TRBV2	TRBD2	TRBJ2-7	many	CASSSGTTYEQYF	TGTGCCAGCAGTTCCGGGACTACCTACGAGCAGTACTTC
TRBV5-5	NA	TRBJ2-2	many	CASSFEDGELFF	TGTGCCAGCAGCTTCGAAGACGGGGAGCTGTTTTTT
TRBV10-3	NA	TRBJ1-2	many	CAISESRTPNYGYTF	TGTGCCATCAGTGAGTCCCGCACCCCTAACTATGGCTACACCTTC
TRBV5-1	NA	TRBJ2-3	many	CASSLDPLAGRTDTQYF	TGCGCCAGCAGCTTGGACCCATTGGCGGGACGCACAGATACGCAGTATTTT
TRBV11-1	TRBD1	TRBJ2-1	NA	CASSLGTVVLSSYNEQFF	TGTGCCAGCAGCCTCGGGACAGTCGTCTTGAGCTCCTACAATGAGCAGTTCTTC
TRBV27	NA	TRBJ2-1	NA	CASSLWDTYNEQFF	TGTGCCAGCAGTTTATGGGATACCTACAATGAGCAGTTCTTC
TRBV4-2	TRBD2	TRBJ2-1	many	CASSQTSGRPLGSYNEQFF	TGTGCCAGCAGCCAAACTAGCGGGAGGCCCCTCGGGTCCTACAATGAGCAGTTCTTC
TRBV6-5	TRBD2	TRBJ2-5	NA	CASSRGLAITF	TGTGCCAGCAGCCGGGGACTAGCTATAACCTTC
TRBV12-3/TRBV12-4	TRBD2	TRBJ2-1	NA	CASSLGLALNEQFF	TGTGCCAGCAGTTTAGGACTAGCCCTCAATGAGCAGTTCTTC